These 27 T cell receptor beta chains were all obtained from the same sample, sequenced in a study of blood T cell repertoires in COVID-19. The protocol was immunoSEQ multiplex PCR, while the TCRdb copy is restricted to in-frame clones and leaves out a portion. The sample records 160,000 or so clones, roughly 90% being singletons. Sample: peripheral blood. These receptors came from a man between 60 and 70 years old with active or convalescent COVID-19.

V gene TRBV5-1 combines with J gene TRBJ1-1; a weak D match, TRBD1 (6 bases). In germline, CDR1 is SGHRS, CDR2 YFSETQ. This CDR3 has 15 residues. Between the trimmed V and J ends, which lost 5 bases and 2 bases, there was a span of 16 bases. Written as DNA, the CDR3 is TGCGCCAGCAGTCAAACAGGGAACGCAAACACTGAAGCTTTCTTT. Translating gives CASSQTGNANTEAFF.

The chain is built from TRBV5-1 and TRBJ1-6; no clear D. Germline CDR1 and CDR2: SGHRS and YFSETQ. Trimming pared 0 bases from V and 10 bases from J, leaving 14 bases between. The CDR3 is made up of 15 amino acids. The CDR3 nucleotides read TGCGCCAGCAGCTTGGAAGGGCCTGGGAGGTCACCCCTCCACTTT. Its protein is CASSLEGPGRSPLHF.

The chain recombines TRBV15 with TRBJ1-5; D is ambiguous. CDR3 length: 15 amino acids. V was shortened by 0 bases and J by 5 bases, with 11 bases between the two germline ends. In germline, CDR1 is LNHNV, CDR2 YYDKDF (reference sequence). The CDR3 nucleotides read TGTGCCACCAGCAGAGATCGGGGTCTATATCAGCCCCAGCATTTT. It translates to CATSRDRGLYQPQHF.

The gene calls are TRBV18 and TRBJ2-2; 7 nucleotides agree with TRBD2. V gave up 0 bases and J gave up 5 bases; unmatched junction bases: 0. Germline lookup yields CDR1 KGHSH and CDR2 LQKENI. The CDR3 spans 14 residues. CDR3 residues: CASSPPSGTGELFF. The CDR3 nucleotides read TGTGCCAGCTCACCACCTAGCGGGACCGGGGAGCTGTTTTTT.

This clone appeared a single time. The J gene is TRBJ1-5, the V gene TRBV3-1 (or the pseudogene TRBV3-2), with a possible D match to TRBD1 (5 bases). The CDR3 is 14 residues long. Germline V gene sequence: CDR1 LGHDT, CDR2 YNNKEL (reference sequence). Trimming cost V 2 bases and J 3 bases, with 8 bases left between them. CDR3 region: CASSQLTDNQPQHF. CDR3 DNA: TGTGCCAGCAGCCAACTGACAGACAATCAGCCCCAGCATTTT.

V gene TRBV10-3 combines with J gene TRBJ1-4; the D gene is possibly TRBD1 (6 bases). The germline V gene has CDR1 ENHRY and CDR2 SYGVKD. V was pared by 5 bases and J by 0 bases, with 10 bases between. This CDR3 is built from 15 residues. CDR3 bases: TGTGCCATCAGTAGGACAGAGGCAACTAATGAAAAACTGTTTTTT. Residues: CAISRTEATNEKLFF.

The chain combines TRBV6-5 with TRBJ1-2; TRBD1 might be the D (5 bases). The V end lost 4 bases, the J end lost 2 bases, and 14 bases lay between the germline ends. CDR1 and CDR2 (germline): MNHEY, SVGAGI. The CDR3 is 15 amino acids. In nucleotides, the CDR3 is TGTGCCAGCAGTTCTCAGGGAGGGGCAAACTATGGCTACACCTTC. Its translation is CASSSQGGANYGYTF.

This clone was recorded a few times. The rearrangement joins TRBV24-1 to TRBJ1-2; D might be TRBD1 (5 bases). This CDR3 is 12 amino acids long. V lost 6 bases to trimming and J lost 5 bases, with 9 bases between them. Germline CDR1 reads KGHDR; CDR2 reads SFDVKD. The CDR3 DNA reads as TGTGCCACCAGTCATCAGGGTTATGGCTACACCTTC. It translates to CATSHQGYGYTF.

This clone has a handful of counts. This rearrangement joins TRBV14 to TRBJ1-2; 10 positions agree with TRBD1. The CDR3 is 14 residues long. The germline V gene has CDR1 SGHDN and CDR2 FVKESK. V dropped 4 bases and J dropped 4; count of bases not matched to a gene: 3. CDR3 DNA: TGTGCCAGCAGCCGGGACAGGGGAATCTATGGCTACACCTTC. Its translation: CASSRDRGIYGYTF. Full variable domain (remainder filled in from reference TRBV14 and TRBJ1-2): EAGVTQFPSHSVIEKGQTVTLRCDPISGHDNLYWYRRVMGKEIKFLLHFVKESKQDESGMPNNRFLAERTGGTYSTLKVQPAELEDSGVYFCASSRDRGIYGYTFGSGTRLTVV.

The chain couples TRBV18 to TRBJ2-3; 10 bases agree with TRBD2. V trimming: 5 bases; J trimming: 0 bases; junction bases outside the gene matches: 5. From germline, CDR1 is KGHSH and CDR2 LQKENI. This CDR3 comprises 16 residues. The CDR3, as DNA: TGTGCCAGCTCATTTCGGACTAGCGGCAGCACAGATACGCAGTATTTT. Its protein is CASSFRTSGSTDTQYF.

This clone is a singleton in its sample. J is TRBJ1-1 and V is TRBV7-9; 7 bases map to TRBD1. The CDR3 consists of 15 residues. In germline, CDR1 is SEHNR, CDR2 FQNEAQ (reference sequence). V was pared by 4 bases and J by 0 bases, with 5 bases of the junction left unmatched. Here the CDR3 reads CASSSPQGLNTEAFF. CDR3 bases: TGTGCCAGCAGCTCCCCACAGGGGCTGAACACTGAAGCTTTCTTT.

Written as DNA, the CDR3 is TGTGCCAGCAGTCAGGACAGTAATCAGCCCCAGCATTTT. Amino acids: CASSQDSNQPQHF. The genes are TRBV7-9 and TRBJ1-5, with D possibly TRBD1 on 6 matching bases. The CDR3 runs to 13 residues. V lost 6 bases and J 4 bases, leaving 10 bases between the germline ends. CDR1 SEHNR and CDR2 FQNEAQ come from the germline V gene (reference sequence).

V usage is TRBV10-3 and J usage is TRBJ1-4; D gene ambiguous. Germline CDR1 and CDR2: ENHRY and SYGVKD. This CDR3 region has 15 residues. The V gene lost 0 bases and the J gene lost 4 bases, with 9 bases spanning the gap. The DNA for the CDR3 is TGTGCCATCAGTGAGTCGGGCAGGATTAATGAAAAACTGTTTTTT. Translating it yields CAISESGRINEKLFF.

This sequence joins TRBV6-5 and TRBJ1-2; D call uncertain. Looked up from germline, CDR1 is MNHEY and CDR2 is SVGAGI. V lost 6 bases and J lost 1, with 9 bases in between. The CDR3 loop spans 13 amino acids. The chain's CDR3 is CASRVTVNYGYTF. The CDR3 DNA sequence: TGTGCCAGCAGGGTAACAGTTAACTATGGCTACACCTTC.

V usage is TRBV27 and J usage is TRBJ2-3; unclear D gene. CDR3 length: 16 residues. Trimming shortened V by 6 bases and J by 0 bases, and 16 bases separated the two germline ends. The germline V gene encodes CDR1 MNHEY and CDR2 SMNVEV (reference sequence). This chain's CDR3 is CASSRQPVRSTDTQYF. The CDR3 DNA follows: TGTGCCAGCAGCCGTCAACCGGTACGTAGCACAGATACGCAGTATTTT.

The CDR3 DNA sequence: TGTGCCAGCAGTTACTCCAACAGTTATCAGCCCCAGCATTTT. This codes for CASSYSNSYQPQHF. The J gene is TRBJ1-5, the V gene TRBV6-6; D unresolved. V was shortened by 0 bases and J by 5 bases, with 8 bases between the two germline ends. The CDR3 contains 14 residues. Germline CDR1 is MNHNY and CDR2 is SVGAGI (reference sequence).

The rearrangement joins TRBV5-1 to TRBJ2-2, with 8 bases identical to TRBD1. Germline CDR1 is SGHRS and CDR2 is YFSETQ. With V trimmed by 4 bases and J by 4 bases, 6 bases remained unmatched. CDR3 length: 15 amino acids. CDR3 amino acids: CASSRQGWGTGELFF. The CDR3 DNA reads TGCGCCAGCAGCCGACAGGGGTGGGGCACCGGGGAGCTGTTTTTT.

This clone was seen once. The chain couples TRBV5-1 to TRBJ1-1; D unresolved. The V end was cut by 0 bases, the J end by 1 base, with 7 bases between. There are 14 residues in the CDR3. CDR1 is SGHRS and CDR2 is YFSETQ in the germline V gene. The CDR3, as DNA: TGCGCCAGCAGCTTGGAGGCAGGGAACACTGAAGCTTTCTTT. Its translation is CASSLEAGNTEAFF.

The chain is built from TRBV18 and TRBJ1-1, with TRBD1 matching 9 bases. This CDR3 has 16 residues. Germline CDR1 reads KGHSH; CDR2 reads LQKENI. The V and J ends lost 3 bases and 1 base, in that order; junction bases with no gene match: 6. This CDR3 reads CASSPSPQGANTEAFF. The CDR3 nucleotides read TGTGCCAGCTCACCTTCCCCACAGGGGGCGAACACTGAAGCTTTCTTT.

The rearrangement joins TRBV7-9 to TRBJ2-4, with 7 bases lining up with TRBD2. Germline lookup yields CDR1 SEHNR and CDR2 FQNEAQ (reference sequence). The CDR3 extends over 15 amino acids. The J segment lost 6 bases and the V segment lost 2 bases, leaving 7 bases of the junction unmatched. The chain's CDR3 is CASSLTPGEGNIQYF. DNA of the CDR3: TGTGCCAGCAGCTTAACCCCCGGGGAGGGAAACATTCAGTACTTC.

This sequence joins TRBV5-1 and TRBJ2-1, with 8 bases matching TRBD1. CDR3 length equals 18 residues. The germline CDR1 and CDR2 sequences are SGHRS and YFSETQ. J was trimmed by 6 bases and V by 3 bases; bases with no gene match: 17. CDR3 amino acids: CASSYKPLTRQGFNEQFF. The CDR3 nucleotides read TGCGCCAGCAGCTATAAACCCCTTACGAGACAGGGGTTCAATGAGCAGTTCTTC. The whole variable domain, remainder taken from reference TRBV5-1 and TRBJ2-1, is KAGVTQTPRYLIKTRGQQVTLSCSPISGHRSVSWYQQTPGQGLQFLFEYFSETQRNKGNFPGRFSGRQFSNSRSEMNVSTLELGDSALYLCASSYKPLTRQGFNEQFFGPGTRLTVL.

The chain uses TRBV23-1 and TRBJ2-7, with unresolved D. TRBV23-1 counts as an open reading frame of uncertain function. V was cut by 6 bases and J by 3 bases, with 15 bases left in between. This CDR3 comprises 14 residues. This chain's CDR3 is CASSPGPFHYEQYF. The CDR3 DNA is TGCGCCAGCAGCCCTGGCCCCTTCCACTACGAGCAGTACTTC.

The chain recombines TRBV30 with TRBJ2-7; 12 bases map to TRBD1. This CDR3 has 16 residues. With V trimmed by 3 bases and J by 5 bases, 11 bases remained unmatched. From germline, CDR1 is GTSNPN and CDR2 SVGIG (reference sequence). For the CDR3, the DNA is TGTGCCTGGAGGTGGGACTTGGGACAGGGGGCGGACGAGCAGTACTTC. Translated, it gives CAWRWDLGQGADEQYF.

This chain links TRBV2 with TRBJ2-6, with 8 bases lining up with TRBD1. With V trimmed by 5 bases and J by 2 bases, 11 bases remained unmatched. Per germline, CDR1 SNHLY and CDR2 FYNNEI. This CDR3 is 18 amino acids long. Written as DNA, the CDR3 is TGTGCCAGCAGTTTCGACAGGGGTGTAATTCCTGGGGCCAACGTCCTGACTTTC. Protein: CASSFDRGVIPGANVLTF.

The V call is TRBV5-1, the J call TRBJ1-5, with D tentatively TRBD1 (5 bases). The length of the CDR3 is 13 residues. Germline lookup yields CDR1 SGHRS and CDR2 YFSETQ. Trimming left V 4 bases short and J 9 bases short, with 14 bases between. The CDR3 DNA reads TGCGCCAGCAGCCCCAGTGGGGCGTGGCCCCAGCATTTT. This sequence encodes CASSPSGAWPQHF.

V gene TRBV7-9 combines with J gene TRBJ2-7, with 9 bases fitting TRBD1. V was clipped by 7 bases and J by 6 bases; unmatched bases: 10. From germline, CDR1 is SEHNR and CDR2 FQNEAQ (reference sequence). There are 14 residues in the CDR3. The CDR3 loop is CASNPGQGFFEQYF. The CDR3 nucleotides read TGTGCCAGCAACCCAGGACAGGGGTTTTTCGAGCAGTACTTC. Together with reference TRBV7-9 and TRBJ2-7, the CDR3 gives the full variable domain: DTGVSQNPRHKITKRGQNVTFRCDPISEHNRLYWYRQTLGQGPEFLTYFQNEAQLEKSRLLSDRFSAERPKGSFSTLEIQRTEQGDSAMYLCASNPGQGFFEQYFGPGTRLTVT.

In this sample, this clone turned up once. The gene calls are TRBV11-2 and TRBJ2-7; TRBD2 matches at 8 bases. There are 15 residues in the CDR3. Germline values: CDR1 SGHAT, CDR2 FQNNGV. With V trimmed by 1 base and J by 3 bases, 5 bases remained unmatched. The CDR3 DNA follows: TGTGCCAGCAGCTTAGGCATAGCGGGGAACTACGAGCAGTACTTC. As protein: CASSLGIAGNYEQYF.